This is a list of T cell receptor beta chains from one sample in a study of shared clonotypes between healthy human individuals. Produced via immunoSEQ multiplex PCR; TCRdb's table is partial and in-frame only. The sample records approximately 2.1 million clones, 80% to 95% being singletons. Sequencing input: naive CD4+ T cells from PBMCs. The receptors come from a man aged 18 to 29 in good health. Some clones in this sample may be carry-over from other donors' samples. Both conserved end residues are part of each CDR3. Fields, in order: J gene, V gene, D gene, CDR3 protein. The D gene is left open where the match is weak.

J: TRBJ2-1; V: TRBV7-9; D: NA; CDR3: CASSYAIASYNEQFF
J: TRBJ2-1; V: TRBV28; D: TRBD2; CDR3: CASSTTSGSLEQFF
J: TRBJ1-1; V: TRBV7-9; D: NA; CDR3: CASSLGGAAEAFF
J: TRBJ1-5; V: TRBV6-5; D: NA; CDR3: CASSYSGGYQPQHF
J: TRBJ2-1; V: TRBV6-5; D: NA; CDR3: CASSYSLVSYNEQFF
J: TRBJ2-3; V: TRBV18; D: NA; CDR3: CASSTQPTDTQYF
J: TRBJ1-2; V: TRBV15; D: NA; CDR3: CATRFDSDTGYTF
J: TRBJ1-5; V: TRBV28; D: NA; CDR3: CASSPPTGGNQPQHF
J: TRBJ2-2; V: TRBV7-2; D: TRBD2; CDR3: CASSRGLAGGFLYTGELFF
J: TRBJ2-3; V: TRBV12-5; D: TRBD2; CDR3: CASGLDVAGGPGDTQYF
J: TRBJ1-5; V: TRBV10-3; D: TRBD1; CDR3: CAISESGGGQPQHF
J: TRBJ2-1; V: TRBV5-1; D: TRBD2; CDR3: CASSLGGSGRPPYNEQFF
J: TRBJ2-5; V: TRBV5-1; D: NA; CDR3: CASSLGLGRLQETQYF
J: TRBJ1-1; V: TRBV5-1; D: NA; CDR3: CASSLTGTPNTEAFF
J: TRBJ1-1; V: TRBV18; D: NA; CDR3: CASSRAGWDTEAFF
J: TRBJ1-4; V: TRBV29-1; D: NA; CDR3: CSVEERQAGRKLFF
J: TRBJ1-1; V: TRBV5-1; D: TRBD1; CDR3: CASSLQQGDTEAFF
J: TRBJ2-5; V: TRBV7-9; D: NA; CDR3: CASIKAGGSAQYF
J: TRBJ1-1; V: TRBV5-1; D: NA; CDR3: CASQSGGGTEAFF
J: TRBJ2-1; V: TRBV7-8; D: NA; CDR3: CASSLLTPPYNEQFF
J: TRBJ1-5; V: TRBV7-2; D: NA; CDR3: CASSLAQGTNQPQHF
J: TRBJ2-7; V: TRBV5-4; D: NA; CDR3: CASSLETGTYYEQYF
J: TRBJ1-1; V: TRBV28; D: NA; CDR3: CAGPPPGFRAEAFF
J: TRBJ2-1; V: TRBV7-2; D: NA; CDR3: CASSLTWGAVGEQFF
J: TRBJ1-2; V: TRBV4-3; D: TRBD1; CDR3: CASSQDFRDRVYTF
J: TRBJ1-2; V: TRBV18; D: NA; CDR3: CASSPEWGNFYGYTF
J: TRBJ2-5; V: TRBV5-1; D: NA; CDR3: CASSNNGHQETQYF
J: TRBJ2-3; V: TRBV6-4; D: NA; CDR3: CASSDIGGGGTDTQYF
J: TRBJ2-5; V: TRBV25-1; D: TRBD2; CDR3: CASTQAGGLQETQYF
J: TRBJ2-7; V: TRBV5-4; D: NA; CDR3: CASSSPGQPYEQYF
J: TRBJ2-7; V: TRBV5-1; D: NA; CDR3: CASRVAMNYEQYF
J: TRBJ2-7; V: TRBV7-9; D: TRBD2; CDR3: CASSTRDRGTSGRIYEQYF
J: TRBJ1-1; V: TRBV29-1; D: TRBD1; CDR3: CSFVPGTGVPEAFF
J: TRBJ2-1; V: TRBV5-4; D: TRBD2; CDR3: CASSHSGRAHNEQFF
J: TRBJ1-4; V: TRBV28; D: NA; CDR3: CASSLGRIHEKLFF